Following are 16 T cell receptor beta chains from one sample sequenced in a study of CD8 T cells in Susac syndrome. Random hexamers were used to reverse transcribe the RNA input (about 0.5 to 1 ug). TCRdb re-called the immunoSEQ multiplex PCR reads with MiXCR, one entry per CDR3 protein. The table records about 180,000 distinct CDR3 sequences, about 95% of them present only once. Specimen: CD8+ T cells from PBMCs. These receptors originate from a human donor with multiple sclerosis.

The CDR3: CATSREEGRYEQYF. CDR3 in DNA: TGTGCCACCAGCAGAGAAGAGGGGCGGTACGAGCAGTACTTC. V gene TRBV15 combines with J gene TRBJ2-7; TRBD1 or TRBD2 may be the D gene (5 bases each). Trimming took 0 bases from V and 4 from J, leaving 10 bases between them. This CDR3 region has 14 residues. Germline V gene lookup returns CDR1 LNHNV and CDR2 YYDKDF (reference sequence).

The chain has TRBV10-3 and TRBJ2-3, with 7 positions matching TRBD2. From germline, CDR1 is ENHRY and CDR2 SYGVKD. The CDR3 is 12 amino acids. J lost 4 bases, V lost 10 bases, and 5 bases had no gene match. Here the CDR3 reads CATGGSADTQYF. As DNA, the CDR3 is TGTGCCACCGGGGGGAGTGCAGATACGCAGTATTTT.

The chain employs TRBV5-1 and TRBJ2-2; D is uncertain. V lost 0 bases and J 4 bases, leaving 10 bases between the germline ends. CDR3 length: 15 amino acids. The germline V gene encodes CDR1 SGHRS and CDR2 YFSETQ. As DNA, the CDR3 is TGCGCCAGCAGCTTGGTCTCGGAAAGCACCGGGGAGCTGTTTTTT. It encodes CASSLVSESTGELFF.

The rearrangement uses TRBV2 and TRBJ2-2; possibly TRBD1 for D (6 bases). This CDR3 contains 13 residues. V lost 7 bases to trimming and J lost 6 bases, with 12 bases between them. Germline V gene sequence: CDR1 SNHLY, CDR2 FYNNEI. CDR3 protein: CASKYRAAGELFF. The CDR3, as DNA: TGTGCCAGCAAGTACAGGGCCGCCGGGGAGCTGTTTTTT. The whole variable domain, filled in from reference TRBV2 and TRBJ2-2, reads EPEVTQTPSHQVTQMGQEVILRCVPISNHLYFYWYRQILGQKVEFLVSFYNNEISEKSEIFDDQFSVERPDGSNFTLKIRSTKLEDSAMYFCASKYRAAGELFFGEGSRLTVL.

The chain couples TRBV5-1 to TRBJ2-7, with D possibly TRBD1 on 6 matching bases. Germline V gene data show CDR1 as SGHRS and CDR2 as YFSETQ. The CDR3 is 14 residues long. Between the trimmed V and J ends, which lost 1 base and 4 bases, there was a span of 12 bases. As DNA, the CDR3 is TGCGCCAGCAGCTTGACAGGGAGTTTATACGAGCAGTACTTC. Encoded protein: CASSLTGSLYEQYF.

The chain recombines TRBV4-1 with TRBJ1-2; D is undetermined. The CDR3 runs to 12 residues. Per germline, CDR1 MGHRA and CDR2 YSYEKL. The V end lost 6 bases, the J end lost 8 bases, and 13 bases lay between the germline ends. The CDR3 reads CASSVGSEGYTF. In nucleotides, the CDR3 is TGCGCCAGCAGTGTGGGCAGCGAGGGCTACACCTTC.

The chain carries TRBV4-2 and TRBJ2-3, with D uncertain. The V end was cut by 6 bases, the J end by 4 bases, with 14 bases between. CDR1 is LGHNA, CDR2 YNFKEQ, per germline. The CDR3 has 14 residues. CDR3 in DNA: TGTGCCAGCAGGAGTGGGAAGCGTGCAGATACGCAGTATTTT. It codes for CASRSGKRADTQYF.

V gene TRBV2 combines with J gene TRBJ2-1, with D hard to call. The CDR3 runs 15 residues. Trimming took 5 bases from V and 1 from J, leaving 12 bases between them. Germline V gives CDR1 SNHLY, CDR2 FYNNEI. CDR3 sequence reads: CASSKWDESYNEQFF. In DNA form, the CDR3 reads TGTGCCAGCAGTAAGTGGGATGAGTCCTACAATGAGCAGTTCTTC.

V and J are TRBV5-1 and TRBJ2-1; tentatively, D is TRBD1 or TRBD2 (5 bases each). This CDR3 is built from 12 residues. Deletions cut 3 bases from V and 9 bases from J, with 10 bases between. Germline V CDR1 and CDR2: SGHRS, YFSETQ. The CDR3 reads CASSSGGIEQFF. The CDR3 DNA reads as TGCGCCAGCAGCTCTGGGGGAATTGAGCAGTTCTTC.

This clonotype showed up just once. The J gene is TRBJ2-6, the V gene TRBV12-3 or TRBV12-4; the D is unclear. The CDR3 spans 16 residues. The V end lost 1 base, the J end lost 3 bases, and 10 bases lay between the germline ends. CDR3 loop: CASSLDQPSGANVLTF. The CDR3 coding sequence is TGTGCCAGCAGTTTAGACCAACCGAGTGGGGCCAACGTCCTGACTTTC.

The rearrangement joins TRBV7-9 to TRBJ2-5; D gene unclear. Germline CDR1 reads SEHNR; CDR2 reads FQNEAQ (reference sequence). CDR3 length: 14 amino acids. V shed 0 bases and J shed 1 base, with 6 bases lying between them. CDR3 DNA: TGTGCCAGCAGCTTAGCCCAGAGCCAAGAGACCCAGTACTTC. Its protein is CASSLAQSQETQYF.

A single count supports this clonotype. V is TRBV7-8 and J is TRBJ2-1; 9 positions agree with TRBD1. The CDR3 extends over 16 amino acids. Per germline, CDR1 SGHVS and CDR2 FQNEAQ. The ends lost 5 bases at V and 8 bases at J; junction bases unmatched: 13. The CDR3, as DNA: TGTGCCAGCAGCCTTGGGACAGGGAGTTTCGTGGATGAGCAGTTCTTC. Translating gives CASSLGTGSFVDEQFF.

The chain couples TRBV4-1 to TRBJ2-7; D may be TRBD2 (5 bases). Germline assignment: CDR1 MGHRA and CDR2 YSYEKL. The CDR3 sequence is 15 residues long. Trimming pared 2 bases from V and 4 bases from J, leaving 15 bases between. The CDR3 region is CASSQIGAERYEQYF. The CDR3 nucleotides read TGCGCCAGCAGCCAAATAGGAGCGGAGAGGTACGAGCAGTACTTC.

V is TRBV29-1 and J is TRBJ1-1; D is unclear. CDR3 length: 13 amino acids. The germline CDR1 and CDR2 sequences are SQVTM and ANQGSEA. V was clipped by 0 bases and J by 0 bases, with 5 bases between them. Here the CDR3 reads CSVEEGMNTEAFF. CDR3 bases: TGCAGCGTTGAAGAGGGCATGAACACTGAAGCTTTCTTT.

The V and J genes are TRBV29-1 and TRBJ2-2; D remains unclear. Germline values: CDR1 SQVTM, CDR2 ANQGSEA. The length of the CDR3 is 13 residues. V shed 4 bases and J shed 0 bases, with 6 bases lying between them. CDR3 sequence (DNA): TGCAGCGTTGCTAAGCCGAACACCGGGGAGCTGTTTTTT. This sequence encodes CSVAKPNTGELFF.

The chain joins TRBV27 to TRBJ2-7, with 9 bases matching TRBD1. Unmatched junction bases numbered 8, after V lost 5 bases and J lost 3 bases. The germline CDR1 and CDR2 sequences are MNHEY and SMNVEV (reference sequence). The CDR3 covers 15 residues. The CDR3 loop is CASSLEGQGNYEQYF. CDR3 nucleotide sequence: TGTGCCAGCAGTCTCGAGGGACAGGGTAACTACGAGCAGTACTTC.